Below, one T cell receptor beta chain is given with its context. This entry belongs to a study of T cell clones after liver transplantation. Assay: immunoSEQ multiplex PCR; the TCRdb copy retains only in-frame clones and omits some. The sample shows over 15,000 clones, around 80% of them seen only once. CDR1 is SQVTM and CDR2 is ANQGSEA in the germline V gene. The CDR3 length is 11 residues. The V gene lost 7 bases and the J gene lost 11 bases, with 15 bases spanning the gap. The V gene is TRBV29-1, the J gene TRBJ2-1; maybe TRBD2 (6 bases). Sample: CD8+ T cells from blood, taken around 50 months after liver transplant. This TCR was sampled from a human patient who received a liver transplant. A share of the T cells may be of graft donor origin. The CDR3 nucleotides are TGCAGCGGGTTAAGGCGGGAAAAGCAGTTCTTC. Residues: CSGLRREKQFF.